This T cell receptor beta chain was captured by sequencing in a study of technical replicates of blood from a few donors (dated by TCRdb to 2017 to 2019). Trimming leaves V shorter by 5 bases and J shorter by 2 bases, with the junction holding 10 bases beyond the gene matches. CDR1 and CDR2, looked up from the germline V gene (reference sequence), are MNHEY and SMNVEV. The CDR3 runs 16 amino acids, cysteine and phenylalanine included. The retained sequence is limited to the CDR3, 48 bases, with the frame set at the first base. This clone was seen more than once but under ten times. What antigen it recognizes has not been identified. No qualities accompany the bases; no much larger clone lies one base away. Library construction relied on the immunoSEQ multiplex PCR assay. TCRdb retrieved this table from immuneACCESS and kept in-frame rearrangements only. Not all clones are present; in checked studies, unresolved V genes account for under half, and no reason is known for the remainder. The sample table records tens of thousands of clones; over 85% of these occur just once. Approximately 0.36% of the sample is taken by the ten largest.

Recombination connected TRBV27 to TRBJ2-7, with 9 bases in between that match TRBD1. This clonotype originated in a human donor in good health. Sequenced input: T cells isolated from PBMCs. CDR3 loop: CASSTPSGQGAYEQYF. The DNA sequence is as follows: TGTGCCAGCAGTACCCCTTCGGGACAGGGAGCCTACGAGCAGTACTTC.